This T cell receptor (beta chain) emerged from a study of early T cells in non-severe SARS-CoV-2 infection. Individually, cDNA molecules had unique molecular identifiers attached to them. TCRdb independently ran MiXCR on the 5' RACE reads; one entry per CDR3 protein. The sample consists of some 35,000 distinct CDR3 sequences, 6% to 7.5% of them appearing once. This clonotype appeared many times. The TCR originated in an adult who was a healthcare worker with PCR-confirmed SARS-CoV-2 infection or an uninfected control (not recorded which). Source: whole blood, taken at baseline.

The CDR3 here is CASSSGTGEQYF. DNA of the CDR3: TGTGCCAGCAGTTCTGGGACAGGGGAGCAGTACTTC. This sequence joins TRBV28 and TRBJ2-7; 9 bases fit TRBD1. Germline CDR1 is MDHEN and CDR2 is SYDVKM. CDR3 size: 12 residues. The trim removed 4 bases at V and 7 bases at J, leaving 2 bases unmatched.